One sample yielded the 26 T cell receptor beta chains listed below, sequenced in a study of post-analysis software for immune sequencing data. Study results and caveats: TRBV5-6, TRBV5-1 and TRBV20-1 belonged to a set of about 5 TRBV segments that were more frequent in patients than controls.

Antigens of these TCRs are unknown. The TCR beta cDNA libraries contained unique molecular identifiers. Using its own MiXCR run on the PCR reads, TCRdb lists one record per CDR3 protein. The sample lists hundreds of thousands of distinct CDR3 sequences, roughly 45% occurring once. Material: blood. The source of these receptors is a girl aged 10 to 17 with multiple sclerosis.

This chain connects TRBV6-5 to TRBJ2-3; the match to TRBD2 covers 8 bases. Trimming took 8 bases from V and 2 from J; bases not matched to a gene: 6. This CDR3 comprises 14 residues. From germline, CDR1 is MNHEY and CDR2 SVGAGI. The CDR3 reads CASRPGLVTDTQYF. The CDR3 DNA sequence: TGTGCCAGCCGACCGGGACTAGTCACAGATACGCAGTATTTT.

Note on this clonotype: A read error may account for a junction end that differs from germline. In DNA, the CDR3 is TGCAGCGTTGTCGTCCGGATAGCGGGAGGCTACAATGGGCAGTTCTTC. Translating gives CSVVVRIAGGYNGQFF. The genes are TRBV29-1 and TRBJ2-1, with 10 bases aligning to TRBD2. The CDR3 spans 16 residues. Germline-derived CDR1 and CDR2 are SQVTM and ANQGSEA.

This clonotype was observed a few times. The V call is TRBV28, the J call TRBJ2-5, with D hard to call. Trimming took off 4 bases at V and 5 bases at J, with 5 bases between the two ends. This CDR3 region has 11 residues. Germline CDR1 is MDHEN and CDR2 is SYDVKM. The CDR3 sequence is CASSSPETQYF. CDR3 in DNA: TGTGCCAGCAGTTCCCCCGAGACCCAGTACTTC.

This rearrangement joins TRBV28 to TRBJ2-7; D remains unclear. Per the germline V gene, CDR1 is MDHEN and CDR2 is SYDVKM. The germline V and J ends were trimmed by 8 bases and 1 base, with 9 bases remaining between them. The CDR3 contains 12 residues. CDR3 amino acids: CASYQTSYEQYF. The CDR3 nucleotides read TGTGCCAGCTATCAGACTTCCTACGAGCAGTACTTC.

The V and J genes are TRBV12-3 or TRBV12-4 and TRBJ2-5, with D perhaps TRBD2 (5 bases). This CDR3 region has 14 residues. V gave up 8 bases and J gave up 5 bases, with 18 bases separating them. The CDR3: CASVPTGDEETQYF. The CDR3 bases are TGTGCCAGCGTTCCTACCGGGGATGAGGAGACCCAGTACTTC.

This clonotype appeared a few times. Here the CDR3 reads CASSWGLAGGPLWETQYF. For the CDR3, the DNA is TGCGCCAGCAGCTGGGGACTAGCGGGAGGTCCCTTATGGGAGACCCAGTACTTC. The chain links TRBV5-1 to TRBJ2-5, with 15 bases matching TRBD2. The CDR3 sequence is 18 residues long. Germline loops: CDR1 SGHRS, CDR2 YFSETQ. The ends lost 3 bases at V and 5 bases at J; junction bases unmatched: 11.

The rearrangement links TRBV4-1 to TRBJ2-3; 8 bases align to TRBD2. Germline V gene data show CDR1 as MGHRA and CDR2 as YSYEKL. This CDR3 is built from 15 residues. V gave up 2 bases and J gave up 3 bases; unmatched junction bases: 4. CDR3 in amino acids: CASSQLLAATDTQYF. The CDR3 nucleotides read TGCGCCAGCAGCCAACTACTAGCGGCGACAGATACGCAGTATTTT.

The V gene is TRBV5-1, the J gene TRBJ2-5, with 10 positions matching TRBD1. This CDR3 spans 15 amino acids. Looked up from germline, CDR1 is SGHRS and CDR2 is YFSETQ. The junction had 4 bases not matched to a gene; V was cut back by 0 bases and J by 5 bases. CDR3 protein: CASSLGQGARETQYF. Here the CDR3 DNA reads TGCGCCAGCAGCTTGGGACAGGGGGCGCGTGAGACCCAGTACTTC.

This rearrangement joins TRBV7-3 to TRBJ2-3, with TRBD2 matching over 8 bases. The length of the CDR3 is 17 residues. Germline V CDR1 and CDR2: SGHTA, FQGTGA. V shed 1 base and J 3 bases; nucleotides not matched to a gene: 9. CDR3 DNA: TGTGCCAGCAGCTTAAACCCGAGCGGGAGTGGGACAGATACGCAGTATTTT. Encoded protein: CASSLNPSGSGTDTQYF.

This clonotype was counted ten times or more. The V and J genes are TRBV29-1 and TRBJ2-1; possible D gene TRBD2, 5 bases. This CDR3 is 13 amino acids long. Germline V gene sequence: CDR1 SQVTM, CDR2 ANQGSEA. Trimming took off 4 bases at V and 1 base at J, with 8 bases between the two ends. CDR3 sequence: CSVVGLSYNEQFF. The CDR3 DNA reads TGCAGCGTTGTAGGACTGTCCTACAATGAGCAGTTCTTC.

A few counts support this clonotype. CDR3 DNA sequence: TGCGCCAGCAGCCCGCGGGCCTCCTACGAGCAGTACTTC. Amino acid sequence: CASSPRASYEQYF. The chain couples TRBV5-1 to TRBJ2-7; tentatively, D is TRBD2 (5 bases). Trimming left V 4 bases short and J 0 bases short, with 8 bases between. The CDR3 contains 13 residues. Germline V gene data show CDR1 as SGHRS and CDR2 as YFSETQ.

V is TRBV28 and J is TRBJ2-5; 11 bases map to TRBD1. Germline V gene sequence: CDR1 MDHEN, CDR2 SYDVKM. The CDR3 is 15 residues long. With V trimmed by 5 bases and J by 11 bases, 13 bases remained unmatched. CDR3 amino acids: CASSPGQGARNEQYF. The CDR3 bases are TGTGCCAGCAGTCCCGGACAGGGGGCCCGCAATGAGCAGTACTTC.

This clonotype was recorded only once. The genes are TRBV9 and TRBJ2-7; D gene unclear. The CDR3 contains 16 residues. Germline V gene data show CDR1 as SGDLS and CDR2 as YYNGEE. V shed 0 bases and J shed 0 bases, with 13 bases lying between them. CDR3 amino acids: CASSVGDTPDSYEQYF. The CDR3 coding sequence is TGTGCCAGCAGCGTAGGGGATACTCCGGACTCCTACGAGCAGTACTTC.

This chain connects TRBV28 to TRBJ1-5, with 8 bases fitting TRBD1. The germline V gene encodes CDR1 MDHEN and CDR2 SYDVKM. The CDR3 is 14 amino acids. V shed 2 bases and J 6 bases; nucleotides not matched to a gene: 3. The DNA of the CDR3 is TGTGCCAGCAGTTTACAGGGGGCGGGTCAGCCCCAGCATTTT. Encoded protein: CASSLQGAGQPQHF.

The genes are TRBV20-1 and TRBJ2-5; D ambiguous. Trimming cost V 7 bases and J 2 bases, with 8 bases left between them. The CDR3 is made up of 11 amino acids. Germline V gene lookup returns CDR1 DFQATT and CDR2 SNEGSKA (reference sequence). The CDR3 bases are TGCAGTGGGAGTCATCAAGAGACCCAGTACTTC. Its translation is CSGSHQETQYF.

The chain recombines TRBV4-1 with TRBJ1-5; D ambiguous. This CDR3 comprises 14 residues. In germline, CDR1 is MGHRA, CDR2 YSYEKL. With 0 bases removed from V and 5 bases from J, the gap between germline ends came to 8 bases. The CDR3 spells CASSQDGRDQPQHF. The CDR3 DNA follows: TGCGCCAGCAGCCAAGATGGAAGGGATCAGCCCCAGCATTTT.

V and J are TRBV10-3 and TRBJ2-3, with D possibly being TRBD2 (6 bases). The CDR3 consists of 14 residues. Germline V gene sequence: CDR1 ENHRY, CDR2 SYGVKD. V was pared by 6 bases and J by 1 base, with 11 bases between. The CDR3 DNA is TGTGCCATCAGGGAGGGTACTGGCACAGATACGCAGTATTTT. Amino acid sequence: CAIREGTGTDTQYF.

This clonotype was counted only a few times. The chain employs TRBV7-2 and TRBJ2-7, with no clear D. With 5 bases removed from V and 7 bases from J, the gap between germline ends came to 15 bases. The germline V gene encodes CDR1 SGHTA and CDR2 FQGNSA. The CDR3 is made up of 13 amino acids. The CDR3, as DNA: TGTGCCAGCAGCCTACCGGGCCCCTTAGAGCAGTACTTC. Translating it yields CASSLPGPLEQYF.

The V gene is TRBV4-3, the J gene TRBJ2-5, with 12 positions matching TRBD1. Trimming removed 0 bases from V and 11 bases from J; junction bases left unmatched: 13. Germline CDR1 is LGHNA and CDR2 is YSLEER. The CDR3 is 17 amino acids. The CDR3 DNA follows: TGCGCCAGCAGCCAAGAAGCTAAGGGACAGGGGGCCTGGGAGCAGTACTTC. It translates to CASSQEAKGQGAWEQYF.

On this clonotype: Relative to the germline gene, one junction end is altered; a read error may explain this. J is TRBJ2-7 and V is TRBV5-1, with 9 nucleotides matching TRBD1. The CDR3 extends over 14 amino acids. The V gene's germline CDR1 is SGHRS and CDR2 YFSETQ. CDR3 sequence reads: CASSGTGHSCEQYF. The DNA of the CDR3 is TGCGCCAGCAGCGGGACAGGGCACTCCTGCGAGCAGTACTTC.

The chain is built from TRBV24-1 and TRBJ2-1; D assignment may be TRBD1 or TRBD2 (5 bases each). The V gene's germline CDR1 is KGHDR and CDR2 SFDVKD. The CDR3 is 15 amino acids. V was cut by 3 bases and J by 8 bases, with 16 bases left in between. CDR3 protein: CATSDPGTAPDEQFF. The CDR3 DNA reads as TGTGCCACCAGTGATCCCGGGACCGCCCCGGATGAGCAGTTCTTC.

This clonotype has just a few counts. J is TRBJ2-7 and V is TRBV7-9; a possible D gene is TRBD1 (5 bases). This CDR3 has 16 amino acids. Germline V lookup: CDR1 SEHNR, CDR2 FQNEAQ (reference sequence). Trimming took 5 bases from V and 3 from J, leaving 20 bases between them. CDR3 protein: CASSEGLGVRVYEQYF. The CDR3 DNA is TGTGCCAGCAGCGAAGGCTTAGGGGTACGCGTCTACGAGCAGTACTTC.

This chain links TRBV2 with TRBJ1-4; TRBD1 might be the D (5 bases). Germline V gene data show CDR1 as SNHLY and CDR2 as FYNNEI. The CDR3 is 16 amino acids. With 2 bases removed from V and 6 bases from J, the gap between germline ends came to 16 bases. The CDR3 loop reads CASSESVGEGDEKLFF. The CDR3, as DNA: TGTGCCAGCAGTGAAAGTGTAGGGGAAGGGGATGAAAAACTGTTTTTT.

This clonotype was found many times. The chain employs TRBV29-1 and TRBJ2-5; D gene uncertain. Trimming stripped 4 bases from V and 0 bases from J, with 6 bases between. The germline V gene encodes CDR1 SQVTM and CDR2 ANQGSEA. CDR3 length: 12 amino acids. Here the CDR3 reads CSVVIYQETQYF. CDR3 nucleotides: TGCAGCGTTGTAATCTACCAAGAGACCCAGTACTTC. The whole variable domain, remainder taken from reference TRBV29-1 and TRBJ2-5, is SAVISQKPSRDICQRGTSLTIQCQVDSQVTMMFWYRQQPGQSLTLIATANQGSEATYESGFVIDKFPISRPNLTFSTLTVSNMSPEDSSIYLCSVVIYQETQYFGPGTRLLVL.

The table lists this clonotype with a few counts. The chain combines TRBV7-8 with TRBJ2-1; TRBD1 matches at 8 bases. V was clipped by 7 bases and J by 10 bases; unmatched bases: 15. From germline, CDR1 is SGHVS and CDR2 FQNEAQ. This CDR3 is built from 15 residues. CDR3 sequence reads: CASTHPGTGRWEQFF. The CDR3 DNA is TGTGCCAGCACTCATCCCGGGACAGGACGGTGGGAGCAGTTCTTC.

This clonotype has just a few counts. The rearrangement joins TRBV12-3 or TRBV12-4 to TRBJ2-7; TRBD1 agrees at 10 bases. The CDR3 length is 15 residues. Trimming took 5 bases from V and 0 from J; bases not matched to a gene: 4. DNA for the CDR3: TGTGCCAGCAGTCCCCGGACAGGGGGCTCCTACGAGCAGTACTTC. Amino acids: CASSPRTGGSYEQYF.